The 9 T cell receptor beta chains in this list originate from one sample, sequenced in a study of T cell repertoires in cytomegalovirus infection. In TCRdb, the reads were re-called with MiXCR into one record per CDR3 protein. The data show about 220,000 distinct CDR3 sequences, around two fifths seen once. These receptors' targets are unknown. The material was CD8+ T cells from cultured PBMCs, obtained from culture after CMV antigen stimulation. The receptors here all came from a human donor in good health (CMV status not recorded). Some clones in this sample may be carry-over from other donors' samples.

J is TRBJ2-2 and V is TRBV7-6; 13 positions agree with TRBD2. Trimming removed 5 bases from V and 6 bases from J; junction bases left unmatched: 3. Per germline, CDR1 SGHVS and CDR2 FNYEAQ. CDR3 length: 15 amino acids. DNA for the CDR3: TGTGCCAGCAGCCTTGGACTAGCGGGGGCCGGGGAGCTGTTTTTT. Protein product: CASSLGLAGAGELFF.

The rearrangement links TRBV6-8 to TRBJ2-1; D possibly corresponds to TRBD2 (5 bases). The CDR3 length is 19 residues. The V and J ends lost 0 bases and 0 bases respectively, with 18 bases between them. CDR1 and CDR2 from the germline V gene are MNHGY and SAAAGT. This CDR3 is CASSYSGITTLSSYNEQFF. CDR3 sequence (DNA): TGTGCCAGCAGTTACTCCGGGATTACCACTCTTAGCTCCTACAATGAGCAGTTCTTC.

At least ten counts were recorded for this clonotype. V is TRBV7-3 and J is TRBJ2-1, with 9 bases that match TRBD1. The junction had 5 bases not matched to a gene; V was cut back by 3 bases and J by 5 bases. The V gene's germline CDR1 is SGHTA and CDR2 FQGTGA. This CDR3 is 15 amino acids long. The CDR3 nucleotides read TGTGCCAGCAGCTTCCGACAGGGGGTGGACAATGAGCAGTTCTTC. This encodes CASSFRQGVDNEQFF.

The chain carries TRBV7-6 and TRBJ1-4; D is perhaps TRBD1 (6 bases). The germline gives CDR1 SGHVS, CDR2 FNYEAQ. V lost 1 base to trimming and J lost 5 bases, with 17 bases between them. The CDR3 runs 17 residues. CDR3 sequence: CASSLDPPTGLNEKLFF. In DNA, the CDR3 is TGTGCCAGCAGCTTAGACCCGCCGACAGGACTAAATGAAAAACTGTTTTTT.

CDR3 in amino acids: CSVDVQGTDTQYF. CDR3 DNA sequence: TGCAGCGTTGATGTACAGGGGACAGATACGCAGTATTTT. The V call is TRBV29-1, the J call TRBJ2-3; TRBD1 aligns across 7 bases. The germline CDR1 and CDR2 sequences are SQVTM and ANQGSEA. V gave up 3 bases and J gave up 3 bases; unmatched junction bases: 3. The CDR3 is made up of 13 amino acids.

This clonotype was detected only a few times. The V call is TRBV2, the J call TRBJ2-1; D is unclear. V lost 2 bases and J 0 bases, leaving 8 bases between the germline ends. Germline V CDR1 and CDR2: SNHLY, FYNNEI. This CDR3 is built from 15 residues. As DNA, the CDR3 is TGTGCCAGCAGTGAAAGTGTTAGCTCCTACAATGAGCAGTTCTTC. Translated: CASSESVSSYNEQFF. The entire variable domain, with the rest obtained from reference TRBV2 and TRBJ2-1, is as follows: EPEVTQTPSHQVTQMGQEVILRCVPISNHLYFYWYRQILGQKVEFLVSFYNNEISEKSEIFDDQFSVERPDGSNFTLKIRSTKLEDSAMYFCASSESVSSYNEQFFGPGTRLTVL.

This clonotype was found many times. The rearrangement uses TRBV18 and TRBJ1-2; 9 bases align to TRBD1. Germline-derived CDR1 and CDR2 are KGHSH and LQKENI. The J segment lost 4 bases and the V segment lost 4 bases, leaving 4 bases of the junction unmatched. The CDR3 contains 14 residues. CDR3 sequence reads: CASSLQGAGYGYTF. In nucleotides, the CDR3 is TGTGCCAGCTCACTACAGGGGGCCGGCTATGGCTACACCTTC.

V is TRBV7-9 and J is TRBJ1-2; TRBD1 matches 8 bases. After removal of 5 bases from V and 3 bases from J, the junction contained 8 bases not matched to a gene. The germline gives CDR1 SEHNR, CDR2 FQNEAQ (reference sequence). The CDR3 length is 15 residues. The CDR3 region has the DNA TGTGCCAGCAGCCCGGGACAGGAGTGGGACTATGGCTACACCTTC. It specifies CASSPGQEWDYGYTF.

This clonotype was found a few times. The chain carries TRBV4-2 and TRBJ2-5; D ambiguous. CDR3 length: 15 amino acids. V lost 1 base and J 1 base, leaving 10 bases between the germline ends. Germline V gene lookup returns CDR1 LGHNA and CDR2 YNFKEQ. DNA of the CDR3: TGTGCCAGCAGCCAAGGTCCGCTGAGCCAAGAGACCCAGTACTTC. Residues: CASSQGPLSQETQYF.